The 11 T cell receptor beta chains below all came from one sample that was sequenced in a study of regulatory T cells in long-lasting Graves disease (dated by TCRdb to about 2021). Receptor amplification or capture employed multiplex PCR. Sequencing used an Illumina HiSeq 4000. TCR beta libraries were built with iRepertoire HTBI primers and Arm-PCR amplification of CDR3 regions. TCRdb reran the public reads through fastp at Q25 and MiXCR, keeping productive beta chains. When rows share a CDR3 protein, they turn into one entry using the most common DNA and genes. The sample table records a few hundred thousand distinct CDR3 sequences; 20% to 30% of these occur just once. Roughly 26% of the sample rests with the top ten. The sample's time point label, decoded: persistent/refractory GD, antithyroid drugs over 5 years with positive TRAb. For both TCR sequencing and RNA sequencing, RNA was extracted from PBMCs using TRIzol.

The material sequenced was peripheral blood mononuclear cells (PBMCs), taken when the disease was refractory, from a patient treated with antithyroid drugs. Source of these receptors: a female donor with Graves disease.

The chain combines TRBV6-1 with TRBJ2-6; 12 bases align to TRBD1. V lost 6 bases to trimming and J lost 0 bases; unmatched junction nucleotides: 6. The germline V gene encodes CDR1 MNHNS and CDR2 SASEGT. This CDR3 has 18 amino acids. CDR3 amino acids: CASSPGTGGSSGANVLTF. CDR3 coding DNA: TGTGCCAGCAGCCCCGGGACAGGGGGCAGCTCTGGGGCCAACGTCCTGACTTTC.

The CDR3: CASSFSGSFSGANVLTF. CDR3 in DNA: TGTGCCAGCAGTTTCTCGGGATCCTTCTCTGGGGCCAACGTCCTGACTTTC. The rearrangement uses TRBV12-3 or TRBV12-4 and TRBJ2-6; weak D call: TRBD2 (5 bases). The ends were cut back, 3 bases at V and 0 bases at J, with 12 bases in the middle. The CDR3 covers 17 residues.

This clonotype was counted at least ten times. The chain has TRBV27 and TRBJ2-5, with 7 bases aligning to TRBD1. Germline loops: CDR1 MNHEY, CDR2 SMNVEV (reference sequence). The CDR3 is made up of 13 amino acids. V trimming: 10 bases; J trimming: 5 bases; junction bases outside the gene matches: 10. CDR3 region: CANFVDRDETQYF. The DNA for the CDR3 is TGTGCCAACTTCGTAGACAGGGATGAGACCCAGTACTTC.

In this sample, this clonotype turned up a few times. The rearrangement links TRBV29-1 to TRBJ2-7; 8 bases line up with TRBD1. V shed 7 bases, J shed 2 bases, and the junction held 7 bases outside the gene matches. Per germline, CDR1 SQVTM and CDR2 ANQGSEA. This CDR3 region has 13 residues. CDR3 bases: TGCAGCGCCCAGGACAGGGAAACCTACGAGCAGTACTTC. This translates into CSAQDRETYEQYF.

The V gene is TRBV20-1, the J gene TRBJ2-5; D ambiguous. Between the trimmed V and J ends, which lost 2 bases and 1 base, there was a span of 5 bases. The CDR3 is 12 residues long. Germline V lookup: CDR1 DFQATT, CDR2 SNEGSKA (reference sequence). The DNA for the CDR3 is TGCAGTGCTAGACGGTCCCAAGAGACCCAGTACTTC. Its protein product is CSARRSQETQYF.

This clonotype has a handful of counts. V usage is TRBV7-8 and J usage is TRBJ2-7; D is undetermined. Germline V gives CDR1 SGHVS, CDR2 FQNEAQ. This CDR3 is 15 amino acids long. V was trimmed by 0 bases and J by 5 bases, leaving 14 bases between them. In DNA form, the CDR3 reads TGTGCCAGCAGCTTAGCTGAACCCAAGGGCCACGAGCAGTACTTC. It translates to CASSLAEPKGHEQYF.

This clonotype was counted at least ten times. The rearrangement joins TRBV2 to TRBJ2-2; TRBD1 aligns across 9 bases. CDR3 length: 18 amino acids. The V segment lost 0 bases and the J segment 2 bases; nucleotides outside the gene matches: 7. Per the germline V gene, CDR1 is SNHLY and CDR2 is FYNNEI. Here the CDR3 reads CASSEARWTGANTGELFF. The CDR3 DNA reads TGTGCCAGCAGTGAAGCCAGGTGGACAGGGGCCAACACCGGGGAGCTGTTTTTT.

This clonotype was counted a few times. The J gene is TRBJ1-1, the V gene TRBV12-3 or TRBV12-4; possibly TRBD1 for D (5 bases). The CDR3 length is 15 residues. The V and J ends lost 0 bases and 1 base respectively, with 9 bases between them. The CDR3, as DNA: TGTGCCAGCAGTTTAGCTGCAGGGAAGAACACTGAAGCTTTCTTT. This encodes CASSLAAGKNTEAFF.

This clonotype was counted only a few times. This sequence joins TRBV4-3 and TRBJ1-4, with D possibly being TRBD1 (6 bases). Germline values: CDR1 LGHNA, CDR2 YSLEER. Trimming stripped 3 bases from V and 3 bases from J, with 17 bases between. The CDR3 has 17 residues. CDR3 DNA sequence: TGCGCCAGCAGCCACGACAGGTTCGGGCCATCTAATGAAAAACTGTTTTTT. It encodes CASSHDRFGPSNEKLFF.

This clonotype was detected only a few times. The chain employs TRBV6-1 and TRBJ1-5; no reliable D call. Germline lookup yields CDR1 MNHNS and CDR2 SASEGT. Trimming removed 7 bases at V and 1 base at J, with 5 bases between. The CDR3 has 12 amino acids. CDR3 in amino acids: CASNRSNQPQHF. The DNA of the CDR3 is TGTGCCAGCAATCGGAGCAATCAGCCCCAGCATTTT.

This rearrangement joins TRBV6-9 to TRBJ2-7; TRBD1 aligns across 8 bases. This CDR3 is built from 15 residues. J lost 4 bases, V lost 3 bases, and 8 bases had no gene match. Looked up from germline, CDR1 is MNHGY and CDR2 is SVAAGI. The CDR3 bases are TGTGCCAGCAGTTACTTAGAAAACAGGGGGTACGAGCAGTACTTC. Translation: CASSYLENRGYEQYF.